This T cell receptor (beta chain) derives from a study of cytomegalovirus exposure and HLA in healthy donors. Overall study results and limits: The CMV antigen specificity of a few CMV-associated chains was confirmed through in vitro analysis. The authors later found TCR association rates varying by HLA locus, with DRB1 most and HLA-C fewest. It was about 180 TCR beta chains that were listed as cytomegalovirus-associated.

Notes on this clone: The antigen remains undetermined.

The length of the CDR3 is 14 residues. The ends were cut back, 3 bases at V and 3 bases at J, with 13 bases in the middle. Germline V CDR1 and CDR2: SGHTS, YDEGEE. 60 Vbeta and 13 Jbeta primers were used in PCR. The data were produced by immunoSEQ multiplex PCR, yet TCRdb's version contains in-frame clones alone and is incomplete. The sample has approximately 140,000 clones; 73% are singletons. The V call is TRBV5-8, the J call TRBJ2-7, with D possibly matching TRBD1 (6 bases). This receptor was identified in a woman aged 40 to 50 in good health and CMV-seronegative. The sequencing input was PBMCs. The CDR3 protein is CASSYGQRSYEQYF. The CDR3 region has the DNA TGTGCCAGCAGCTACGGACAGCGGAGCTACGAGCAGTACTTC.